This is a list of T cell receptor beta chains from one sample in a study of PD-1 blockade in classical Hodgkin lymphoma. Using immunoSEQ multiplex PCR, the repertoire was profiled, and TCRdb retains in-frame clones only, with some absent. The sample lists about 86,000 clones; 80% to 90% were seen once. Sample: peripheral blood mononuclear cells (PBMCs), taken before the second cycle of nivolumab. Source of these receptors: a human donor with classical Hodgkin lymphoma. The CDR3 runs from the conserved cysteine through the conserved F or W. D genes are given only for firm matches. Rows may omit the clone size; those that give it use once, few, many or a size class.

abundance: once
j_gene: TRBJ2-7
d_gene: NA
v_gene: TRBV10-2
CDR3nt: TGCGCCAGCAGTGATGCGCCAGGGCAGCACGAGCAGTACTTC
CDR3aa: CASSDAPGQHEQYF

abundance: NA
j_gene: TRBJ1-5
d_gene: NA
v_gene: TRBV4-1
CDR3nt: TGCGCCAGCAGCCCATTACCCCATCAGCCCCAGCATTTT
CDR3aa: CASSPLPHQPQHF

abundance: NA
j_gene: TRBJ1-4
d_gene: NA
v_gene: TRBV27
CDR3nt: TGTGCCAGCAGTTTATACCCTCCGACAGTCGCAACTAATGAAAAACTGTTTTTT
CDR3aa: CASSLYPPTVATNEKLFF

abundance: NA
j_gene: TRBJ2-5
d_gene: TRBD2
v_gene: TRBV4-1
CDR3nt: TGCGCCAGCAGCCAAGGACTAGCGGGGAGAGAGACCCAGTACTTC
CDR3aa: CASSQGLAGRETQYF

abundance: NA
j_gene: TRBJ2-2
d_gene: NA
v_gene: TRBV5-1
CDR3nt: TGCGCCAGCAGCGAGGGGTCCGGGGAGCTGTTTTTT
CDR3aa: CASSEGSGELFF

abundance: NA
j_gene: TRBJ2-1
d_gene: NA
v_gene: TRBV7-9
CDR3nt: TGTGCCAGCAGCCCCGTCTCGGTCAATGAGCAGTTCTTC
CDR3aa: CASSPVSVNEQFF

abundance: NA
j_gene: TRBJ2-7
d_gene: TRBD2
v_gene: TRBV27
CDR3nt: TGTGCCAGCAGTCCAACCACTAGCGGGGGGACTCGCTACGAGCAGTACTTC
CDR3aa: CASSPTTSGGTRYEQYF

abundance: once
j_gene: TRBJ2-3
d_gene: NA
v_gene: TRBV28
CDR3nt: TGTGCCAGCAGTGGGGCTAGCGTTCGGGATACGCAGTATTTT
CDR3aa: CASSGASVRDTQYF

abundance: NA
j_gene: TRBJ2-2
d_gene: NA
v_gene: TRBV11-3
CDR3nt: TGTGCCAGCAGCTTGGAAACCGGGACTACCGGGGAGCTGTTTTTT
CDR3aa: CASSLETGTTGELFF

abundance: NA
j_gene: TRBJ2-7
d_gene: NA
v_gene: TRBV25-1
CDR3nt: TGTGCCAGCAGTGAATTGGCCCCCCCCCAGGGTCGGGTCGAGCAGTACTTC
CDR3aa: CASSELAPPQGRVEQYF

abundance: NA
j_gene: TRBJ2-3
d_gene: NA
v_gene: TRBV28
CDR3nt: TGTGCCACGACAGTCTCTAGCACAGATACGCAGTATTTT
CDR3aa: CATTVSSTDTQYF

abundance: once
j_gene: TRBJ2-5
d_gene: NA
v_gene: TRBV6-1
CDR3nt: TGTGCCAGCAGTGGAGAGACCCAGTACTTC
CDR3aa: CASSGETQYF

abundance: NA
j_gene: TRBJ2-4
d_gene: NA
v_gene: TRBV27
CDR3nt: TGTGCCAGCAGTTTACTGGGCCTAGCCAAAAACATTCAGTACTTC
CDR3aa: CASSLLGLAKNIQYF

abundance: NA
j_gene: TRBJ2-1
d_gene: NA
v_gene: TRBV7-6
CDR3nt: TGTGCCAGCAGCGCGTACAATGAGCAGTTCTTC
CDR3aa: CASSAYNEQFF

abundance: NA
j_gene: TRBJ2-1
d_gene: NA
v_gene: TRBV4-2
CDR3nt: TGTGCCAGCAGCCACCTTTCGACAGGCTACAATGAGCAGTTCTTC
CDR3aa: CASSHLSTGYNEQFF

abundance: NA
j_gene: TRBJ1-6
d_gene: TRBD1
v_gene: TRBV18
CDR3nt: TGTGCCAGCTCACCACAGGGGGCGAGTGGAAATTCACCCCTCCACTTT
CDR3aa: CASSPQGASGNSPLHF

abundance: NA
j_gene: TRBJ2-2
d_gene: TRBD2
v_gene: TRBV7-6
CDR3nt: TGTGCCAGCAGCTTATACGGGGGGATCACCGGGGAGCTGTTTTTT
CDR3aa: CASSLYGGITGELFF

abundance: NA
j_gene: TRBJ1-4
d_gene: NA
v_gene: TRBV7-6
CDR3nt: TGTGCCAGCAGTCTTATACCCCTCCCAGGGGAAACTAATGAAAAACTGTTTTTT
CDR3aa: CASSLIPLPGETNEKLFF

abundance: few
j_gene: TRBJ2-5
d_gene: NA
v_gene: TRBV7-9
CDR3nt: TGTGCCAGCAGCCCAGACGGCCTATCCCAAGAGACCCAGTACTTC
CDR3aa: CASSPDGLSQETQYF

abundance: NA
j_gene: TRBJ1-5
d_gene: NA
v_gene: TRBV2
CDR3nt: TGTGCCAGCAGTGATCCCGTTTTGAGGGACACAGGAAGGCCCCAGCATTTT
CDR3aa: CASSDPVLRDTGRPQHF

abundance: NA
j_gene: TRBJ2-7
d_gene: NA
v_gene: TRBV6-1
CDR3nt: TGTGCCAGCAGTGAACCGGGACCCCCGCACGAGCAGTACTTC
CDR3aa: CASSEPGPPHEQYF

abundance: NA
j_gene: TRBJ2-3
d_gene: NA
v_gene: TRBV6-1
CDR3nt: TGTGCCAGCAGTGAAGCCGGGTTTTTGGATACGCAGTATTTT
CDR3aa: CASSEAGFLDTQYF

abundance: NA
j_gene: TRBJ2-7
d_gene: TRBD2
v_gene: TRBV7-3
CDR3nt: TGTGCCAGCAGCTTGGGGCCTGAGCGGGATCGGATCTTT
CDR3aa: CASSLGPERDRIF

abundance: NA
j_gene: TRBJ1-2
d_gene: TRBD1
v_gene: TRBV5-1
CDR3nt: TGCGCCAGCAGCTTTCACGCGACCCCGGGGACAGGGAACTATGGCTACACCTTC
CDR3aa: CASSFHATPGTGNYGYTF

abundance: NA
j_gene: TRBJ2-7
d_gene: TRBD1
v_gene: TRBV4-1
CDR3nt: TGCGCCAGCAGCCAAGAATCCGGACAGGGGGCAGGCGAGCAGTACTTC
CDR3aa: CASSQESGQGAGEQYF

abundance: NA
j_gene: TRBJ2-3
d_gene: NA
v_gene: TRBV6-5
CDR3nt: TGTGCCAGCAGCCGCCTCGTTACAGATACGCAGTATTTT
CDR3aa: CASSRLVTDTQYF

abundance: NA
j_gene: TRBJ2-5
d_gene: NA
v_gene: TRBV5-8
CDR3nt: TGTGCCAGCAGCTTGGGGTTTGGGCCAGAGACCCAGTACTTC
CDR3aa: CASSLGFGPETQYF

abundance: NA
j_gene: TRBJ2-1
d_gene: TRBD2
v_gene: TRBV28
CDR3nt: TGTGCCAGCAGTTTCGGGGGACTATCCTACAATGAGCAGTTCTTC
CDR3aa: CASSFGGLSYNEQFF

abundance: NA
j_gene: TRBJ1-1
d_gene: NA
v_gene: TRBV5-8
CDR3nt: TGTGCCAGCAGCTTGGGGTGGGAAGGAAACACTGAAGCTTTCTTT
CDR3aa: CASSLGWEGNTEAFF

abundance: NA
j_gene: TRBJ2-3
d_gene: NA
v_gene: TRBV25-1
CDR3nt: TGTGCCAGCAGCCAACTCGGGTCAGATACGCAGTATTTT
CDR3aa: CASSQLGSDTQYF

abundance: NA
j_gene: TRBJ1-6
d_gene: NA
v_gene: TRBV2
CDR3nt: TGTGCCAGCAGCGCCCAGGTTTCCTCCTATAATTCACCCCTCCACTTT
CDR3aa: CASSAQVSSYNSPLHF

abundance: NA
j_gene: TRBJ1-4
d_gene: NA
v_gene: TRBV6-5
CDR3nt: TGTGCCAGCACTCCAACGGGACGGAATGAAAAACTGTTTTTT
CDR3aa: CASTPTGRNEKLFF

abundance: NA
j_gene: TRBJ2-5
d_gene: TRBD2
v_gene: TRBV5-8
CDR3nt: TGTGCCAGCAGCACCGGACTAGCGGGAGGGATTGAGACCCAGTACTTC
CDR3aa: CASSTGLAGGIETQYF

abundance: NA
j_gene: TRBJ2-1
d_gene: TRBD2
v_gene: TRBV6-1
CDR3nt: TGTGCCAGCAGTGATTTGGCGGGGGGGCCTAATGAGCAGTTCTTC
CDR3aa: CASSDLAGGPNEQFF

abundance: NA
j_gene: TRBJ2-5
d_gene: NA
v_gene: TRBV27
CDR3nt: TGTGCCAGCAGCCCGGATAGGGAGACCCAGTACTTC
CDR3aa: CASSPDRETQYF

abundance: NA
j_gene: TRBJ2-2
d_gene: NA
v_gene: TRBV18
CDR3nt: TGTGCCAGCTCGGCTCAGAGCACCGGGGAGCTGTTTTTT
CDR3aa: CASSAQSTGELFF

abundance: NA
j_gene: TRBJ2-7
d_gene: NA
v_gene: TRBV6-1
CDR3nt: TGTGCCAGCAGCCCCCTCATGGAGCAGTACTTC
CDR3aa: CASSPLMEQYF

abundance: few
j_gene: TRBJ2-2
d_gene: NA
v_gene: TRBV6-6
CDR3nt: TGTGCCAGCCGAATAAGCGGGGAGCTGTTTTTT
CDR3aa: CASRISGELFF

abundance: NA
j_gene: TRBJ2-3
d_gene: NA
v_gene: TRBV6-4
CDR3nt: TGTGCCAGCAGTGTCGAGGGTTTCTCAGATACGCAGTATTTT
CDR3aa: CASSVEGFSDTQYF

abundance: NA
j_gene: TRBJ2-7
d_gene: NA
v_gene: TRBV20-1
CDR3nt: TGCAGGGCCTCAGGGGTCTACGAGCAGTACTTC
CDR3aa: CRASGVYEQYF

abundance: NA
j_gene: TRBJ1-1
d_gene: NA
v_gene: TRBV27
CDR3nt: TGTGCCAGCAGTTTATCATCAGGAATTGGTGAAGCTTTCTTT
CDR3aa: CASSLSSGIGEAFF

abundance: once
j_gene: TRBJ2-5
d_gene: NA
v_gene: TRBV5-4
CDR3nt: TGTGCCAGCAGCTTGGGTGGACTACAAGAGACCCAGTACTTC
CDR3aa: CASSLGGLQETQYF

abundance: NA
j_gene: TRBJ2-7
d_gene: TRBD1
v_gene: TRBV29-1
CDR3nt: TGCAGCGTAGGTACAGGGGGCTTCGCCTACGAGCAGTACTTC
CDR3aa: CSVGTGGFAYEQYF

abundance: NA
j_gene: TRBJ1-2
d_gene: NA
v_gene: TRBV29-1
CDR3nt: TGCAGCGTTGAAACGGGAGCAGCCTATGGCTACACCTTC
CDR3aa: CSVETGAAYGYTF

abundance: NA
j_gene: TRBJ2-7
d_gene: TRBD1
v_gene: TRBV19
CDR3nt: TGTGCCAGCAGGGACAGCGGAGGTAGCTCCTACGAGCAGTACTTC
CDR3aa: CASRDSGGSSYEQYF

abundance: NA
j_gene: TRBJ1-1
d_gene: NA
v_gene: TRBV19
CDR3nt: TGTGCCAGTACCCCGAGGTGGACGAACACTGAAGCTTTCTTT
CDR3aa: CASTPRWTNTEAFF

abundance: NA
j_gene: TRBJ2-7
d_gene: NA
v_gene: TRBV7-6
CDR3nt: TGTGCCAGCAGCTTAGAGGGGGATTTTTACGAGCAGTACTTC
CDR3aa: CASSLEGDFYEQYF

abundance: NA
j_gene: TRBJ1-4
d_gene: NA
v_gene: TRBV5-6
CDR3nt: TGTGCCAGCAGCTTGGTGGGGAACGAAGCAACTAATGAAAAACTGTTTTTT
CDR3aa: CASSLVGNEATNEKLFF

abundance: NA
j_gene: TRBJ2-1
d_gene: TRBD1
v_gene: TRBV27
CDR3nt: TGTGCCAGCAGTTTTTTTCAGGGGGCCCACAATGAGCAGTTCTTC
CDR3aa: CASSFFQGAHNEQFF

abundance: once
j_gene: TRBJ2-3
d_gene: TRBD1
v_gene: TRBV7-9
CDR3nt: TGTGCCAGCAGCTTGGGACAGGGTACAGATACGCAGTATTTT
CDR3aa: CASSLGQGTDTQYF

abundance: NA
j_gene: TRBJ2-1
d_gene: TRBD2
v_gene: TRBV28
CDR3nt: TGTGCCACCCTTTTACTAGCGGGAGGAAACAATGAGCAGTTCTTC
CDR3aa: CATLLLAGGNNEQFF

abundance: NA
j_gene: TRBJ2-3
d_gene: TRBD2
v_gene: TRBV13
CDR3nt: TGTGCCAGCAGCTTCTCGATTGCTAGCGGGGGTACCACAGATACGCAGTATTTT
CDR3aa: CASSFSIASGGTTDTQYF

abundance: NA
j_gene: TRBJ2-7
d_gene: NA
v_gene: TRBV19
CDR3nt: TGTGCCAGTAGTATCAGGCTAAATCTCGAGCAGTACTTC
CDR3aa: CASSIRLNLEQYF

abundance: NA
j_gene: TRBJ1-4
d_gene: NA
v_gene: TRBV5-8
CDR3nt: TGTGCCAGCAGCCCGCCGACCGGCCTCAATGAAAAACTGTTTTTT
CDR3aa: CASSPPTGLNEKLFF